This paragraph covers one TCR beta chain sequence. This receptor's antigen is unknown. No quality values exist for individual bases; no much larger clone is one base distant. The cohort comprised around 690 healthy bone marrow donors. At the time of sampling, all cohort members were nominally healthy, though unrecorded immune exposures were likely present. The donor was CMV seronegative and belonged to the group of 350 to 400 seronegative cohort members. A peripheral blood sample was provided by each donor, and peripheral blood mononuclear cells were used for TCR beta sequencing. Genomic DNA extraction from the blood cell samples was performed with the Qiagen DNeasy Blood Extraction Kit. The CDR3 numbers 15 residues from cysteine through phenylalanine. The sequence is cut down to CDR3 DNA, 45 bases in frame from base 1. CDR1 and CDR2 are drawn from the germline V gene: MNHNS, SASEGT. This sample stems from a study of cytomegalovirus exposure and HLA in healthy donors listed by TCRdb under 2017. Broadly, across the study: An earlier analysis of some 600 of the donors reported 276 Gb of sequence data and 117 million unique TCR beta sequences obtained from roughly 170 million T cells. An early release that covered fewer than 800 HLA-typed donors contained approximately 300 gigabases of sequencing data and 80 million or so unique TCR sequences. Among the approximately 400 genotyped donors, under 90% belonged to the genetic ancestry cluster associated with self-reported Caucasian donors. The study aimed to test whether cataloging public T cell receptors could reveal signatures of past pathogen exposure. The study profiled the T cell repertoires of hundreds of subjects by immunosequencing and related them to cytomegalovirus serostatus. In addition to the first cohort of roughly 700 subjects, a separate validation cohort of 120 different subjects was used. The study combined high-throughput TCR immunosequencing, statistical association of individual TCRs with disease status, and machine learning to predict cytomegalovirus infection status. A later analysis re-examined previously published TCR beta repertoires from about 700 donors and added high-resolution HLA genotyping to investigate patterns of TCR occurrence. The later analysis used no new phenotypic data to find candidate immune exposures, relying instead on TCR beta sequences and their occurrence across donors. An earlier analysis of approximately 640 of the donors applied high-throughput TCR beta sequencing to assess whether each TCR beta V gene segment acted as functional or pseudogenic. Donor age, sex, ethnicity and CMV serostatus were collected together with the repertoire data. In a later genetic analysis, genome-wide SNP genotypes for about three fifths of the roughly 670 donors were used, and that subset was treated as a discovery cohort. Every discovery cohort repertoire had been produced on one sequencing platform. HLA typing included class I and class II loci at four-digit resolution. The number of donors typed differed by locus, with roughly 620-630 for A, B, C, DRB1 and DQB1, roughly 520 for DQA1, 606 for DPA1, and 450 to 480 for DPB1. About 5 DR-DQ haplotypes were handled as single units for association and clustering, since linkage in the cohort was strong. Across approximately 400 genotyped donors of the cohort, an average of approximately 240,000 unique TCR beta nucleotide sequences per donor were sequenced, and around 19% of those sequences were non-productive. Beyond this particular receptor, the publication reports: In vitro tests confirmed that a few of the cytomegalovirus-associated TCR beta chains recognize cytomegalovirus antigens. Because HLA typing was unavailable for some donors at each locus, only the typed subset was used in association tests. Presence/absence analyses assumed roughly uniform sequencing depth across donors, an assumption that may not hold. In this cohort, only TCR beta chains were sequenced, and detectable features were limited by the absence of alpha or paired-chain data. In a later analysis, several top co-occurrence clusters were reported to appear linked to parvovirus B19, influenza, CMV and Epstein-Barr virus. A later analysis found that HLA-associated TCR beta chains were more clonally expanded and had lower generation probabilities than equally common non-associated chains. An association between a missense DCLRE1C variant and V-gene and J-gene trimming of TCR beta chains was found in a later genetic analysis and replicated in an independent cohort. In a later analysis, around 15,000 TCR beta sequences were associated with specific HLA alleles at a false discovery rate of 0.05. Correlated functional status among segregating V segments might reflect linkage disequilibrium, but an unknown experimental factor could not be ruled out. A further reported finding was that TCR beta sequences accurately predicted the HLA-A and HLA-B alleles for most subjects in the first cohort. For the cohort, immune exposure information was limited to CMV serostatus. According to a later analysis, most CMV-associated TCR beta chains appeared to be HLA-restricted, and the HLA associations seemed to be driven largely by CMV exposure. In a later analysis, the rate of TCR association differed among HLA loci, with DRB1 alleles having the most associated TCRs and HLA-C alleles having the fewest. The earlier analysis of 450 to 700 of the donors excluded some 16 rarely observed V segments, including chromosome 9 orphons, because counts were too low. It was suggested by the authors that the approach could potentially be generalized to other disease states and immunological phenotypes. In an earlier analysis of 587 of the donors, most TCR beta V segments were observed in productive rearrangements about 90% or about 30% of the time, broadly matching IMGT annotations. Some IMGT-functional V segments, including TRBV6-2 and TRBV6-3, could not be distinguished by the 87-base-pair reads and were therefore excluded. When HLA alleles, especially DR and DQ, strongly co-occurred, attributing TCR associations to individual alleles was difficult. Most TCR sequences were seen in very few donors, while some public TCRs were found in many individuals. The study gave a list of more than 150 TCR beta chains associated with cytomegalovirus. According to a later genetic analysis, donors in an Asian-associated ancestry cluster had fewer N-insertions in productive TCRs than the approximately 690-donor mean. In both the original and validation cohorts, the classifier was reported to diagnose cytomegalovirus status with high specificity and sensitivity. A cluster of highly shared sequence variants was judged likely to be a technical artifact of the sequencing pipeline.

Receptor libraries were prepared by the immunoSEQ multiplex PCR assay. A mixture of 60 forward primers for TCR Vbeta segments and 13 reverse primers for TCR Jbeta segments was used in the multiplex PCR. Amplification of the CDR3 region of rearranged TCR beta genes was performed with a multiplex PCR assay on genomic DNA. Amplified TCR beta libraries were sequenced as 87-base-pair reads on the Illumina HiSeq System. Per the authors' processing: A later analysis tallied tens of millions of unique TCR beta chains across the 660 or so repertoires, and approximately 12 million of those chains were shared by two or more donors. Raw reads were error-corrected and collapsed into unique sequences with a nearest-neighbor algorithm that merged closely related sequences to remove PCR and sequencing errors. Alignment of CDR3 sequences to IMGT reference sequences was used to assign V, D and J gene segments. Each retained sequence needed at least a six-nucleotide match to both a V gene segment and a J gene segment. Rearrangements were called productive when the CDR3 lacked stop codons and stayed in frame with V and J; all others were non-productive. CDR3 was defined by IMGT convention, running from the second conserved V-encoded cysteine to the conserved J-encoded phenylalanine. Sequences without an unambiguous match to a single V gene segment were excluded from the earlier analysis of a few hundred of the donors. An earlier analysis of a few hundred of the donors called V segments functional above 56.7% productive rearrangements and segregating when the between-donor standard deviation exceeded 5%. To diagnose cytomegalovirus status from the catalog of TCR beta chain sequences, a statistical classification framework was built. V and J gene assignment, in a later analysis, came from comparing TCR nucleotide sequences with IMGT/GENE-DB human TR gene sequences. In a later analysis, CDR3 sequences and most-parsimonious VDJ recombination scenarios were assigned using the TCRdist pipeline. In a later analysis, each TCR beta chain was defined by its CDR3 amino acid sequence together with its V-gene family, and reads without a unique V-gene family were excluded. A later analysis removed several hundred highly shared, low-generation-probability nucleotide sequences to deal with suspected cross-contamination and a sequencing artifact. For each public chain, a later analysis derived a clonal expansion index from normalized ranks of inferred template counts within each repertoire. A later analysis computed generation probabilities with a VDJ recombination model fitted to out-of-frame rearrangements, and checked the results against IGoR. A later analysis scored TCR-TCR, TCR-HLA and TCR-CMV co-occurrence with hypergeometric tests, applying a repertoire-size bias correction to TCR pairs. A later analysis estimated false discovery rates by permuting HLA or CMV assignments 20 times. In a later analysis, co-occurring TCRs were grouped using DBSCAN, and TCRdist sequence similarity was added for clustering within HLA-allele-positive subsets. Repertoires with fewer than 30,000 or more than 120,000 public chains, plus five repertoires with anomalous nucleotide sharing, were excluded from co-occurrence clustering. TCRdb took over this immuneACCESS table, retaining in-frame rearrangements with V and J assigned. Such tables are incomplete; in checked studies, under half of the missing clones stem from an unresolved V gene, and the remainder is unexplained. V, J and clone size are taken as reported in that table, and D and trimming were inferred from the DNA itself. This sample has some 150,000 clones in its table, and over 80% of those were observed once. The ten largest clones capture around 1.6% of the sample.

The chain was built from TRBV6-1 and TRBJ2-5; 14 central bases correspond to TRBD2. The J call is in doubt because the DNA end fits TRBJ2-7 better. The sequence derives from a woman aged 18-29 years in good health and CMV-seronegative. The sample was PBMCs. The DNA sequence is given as TGTGCCAGCAGGGACGGACTAGCGGGGGGCTACGAGCAGTACTTC. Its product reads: CASRDGLAGGYEQYF.